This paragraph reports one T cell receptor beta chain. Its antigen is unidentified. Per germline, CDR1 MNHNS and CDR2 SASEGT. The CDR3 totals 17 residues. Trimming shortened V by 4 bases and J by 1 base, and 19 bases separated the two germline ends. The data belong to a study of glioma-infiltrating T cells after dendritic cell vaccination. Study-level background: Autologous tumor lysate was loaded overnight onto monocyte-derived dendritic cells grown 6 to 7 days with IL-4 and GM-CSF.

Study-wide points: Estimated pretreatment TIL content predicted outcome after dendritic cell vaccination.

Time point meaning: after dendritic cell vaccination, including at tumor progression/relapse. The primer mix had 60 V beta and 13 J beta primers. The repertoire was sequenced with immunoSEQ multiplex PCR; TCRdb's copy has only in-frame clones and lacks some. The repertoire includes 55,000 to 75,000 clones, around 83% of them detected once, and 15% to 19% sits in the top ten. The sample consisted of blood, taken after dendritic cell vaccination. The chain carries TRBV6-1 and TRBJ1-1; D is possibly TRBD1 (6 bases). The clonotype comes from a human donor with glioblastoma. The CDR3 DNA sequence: TGTGCCAGCAGTGGGTGGGCCGCACAGGGAAGGAACACTGAAGCTTTCTTT. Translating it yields CASSGWAAQGRNTEAFF.